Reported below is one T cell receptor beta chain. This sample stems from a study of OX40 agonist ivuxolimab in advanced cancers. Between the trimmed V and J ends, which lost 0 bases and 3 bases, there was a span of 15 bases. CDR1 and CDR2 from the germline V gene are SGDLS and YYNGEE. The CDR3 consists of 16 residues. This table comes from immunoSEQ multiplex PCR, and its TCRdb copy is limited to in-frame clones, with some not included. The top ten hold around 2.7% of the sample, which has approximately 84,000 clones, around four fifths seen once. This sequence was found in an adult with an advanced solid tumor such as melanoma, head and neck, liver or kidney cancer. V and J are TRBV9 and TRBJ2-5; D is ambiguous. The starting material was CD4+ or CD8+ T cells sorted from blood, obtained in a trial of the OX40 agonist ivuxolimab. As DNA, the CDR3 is TGTGCCAGCAGCGTAGATGGGTCCAGTACTGAAGAGACCCAGTACTTC. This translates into CASSVDGSSTEETQYF.